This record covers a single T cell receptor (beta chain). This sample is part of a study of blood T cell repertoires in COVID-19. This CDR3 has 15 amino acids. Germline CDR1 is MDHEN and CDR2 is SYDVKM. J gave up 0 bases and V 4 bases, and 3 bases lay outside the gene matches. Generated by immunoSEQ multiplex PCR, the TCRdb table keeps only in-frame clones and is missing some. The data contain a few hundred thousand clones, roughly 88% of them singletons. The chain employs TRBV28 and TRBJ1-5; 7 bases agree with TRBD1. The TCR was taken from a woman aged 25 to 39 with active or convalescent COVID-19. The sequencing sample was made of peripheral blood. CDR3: CASSSGTDSNQPQHF. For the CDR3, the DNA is TGTGCCAGCAGTTCGGGGACAGATAGCAATCAGCCCCAGCATTTT.